A single sample is the source of the 29 T cell receptor beta chains below, sequenced in a study of blood T cell repertoires in COVID-19. Only in-frame clones appear in the TCRdb table, and some are missing; sequencing was by immunoSEQ multiplex PCR. The sample lists about 120,000 clones; roughly 79% were seen once. Sequenced: peripheral blood. These TCRs come from a human donor in a cohort sampled during active COVID-19.

This chain connects TRBV19 to TRBJ1-1; D might be TRBD1 (5 bases). V lost 5 bases, J lost 3 bases, and 13 bases lay in between. The CDR3 sequence is 14 residues long. Germline V gene sequence: CDR1 LNHDA, CDR2 SQIVND (reference sequence). The CDR3 here is CASSRGYGYTEAFF. CDR3 DNA sequence: TGTGCCAGTAGTCGGGGGTATGGGTACACTGAAGCTTTCTTT.

This clone was found a few times. The rearrangement uses TRBV19 and TRBJ1-1; TRBD1 might be the D (6 bases). V lost 5 bases and J 1 base, leaving 11 bases between the germline ends. The CDR3 length is 14 residues. Germline V gene data show CDR1 as LNHDA and CDR2 as SQIVND (reference sequence). Here the CDR3 reads CASSVRRGNTEAFF. The CDR3 coding sequence is TGTGCCAGTAGTGTCCGCAGGGGGAACACTGAAGCTTTCTTT.

This chain connects TRBV4-3 to TRBJ1-2, with D perhaps TRBD1 (6 bases). The V and J ends lost 4 bases and 4 bases respectively, with 28 bases between them. The length of the CDR3 is 19 residues. Germline V CDR1 and CDR2: LGHNA, YSLEER. For the CDR3, the DNA is TGCGCCAGCAGCCTAGATACCGCAGCTAAGGGGGGGAACCGCTATGGCTACACCTTC. Translated, it gives CASSLDTAAKGGNRYGYTF.

The chain carries TRBV4-3 and TRBJ2-2, with a possible D match to TRBD1 (5 bases). Germline CDR1 and CDR2: LGHNA and YSLEER. CDR3 length: 17 amino acids. V was clipped by 0 bases and J by 5 bases, with 16 bases between them. The CDR3 sequence is CASSQDRGQRFTGELFF. Here the CDR3 DNA reads TGCGCCAGCAGCCAAGATAGGGGTCAAAGGTTTACCGGGGAGCTGTTTTTT.

This clone was detected only once. The chain combines TRBV6-2 or TRBV6-3 with TRBJ2-3; maybe TRBD2 (7 bases). With 2 bases removed from V and 6 bases from J, the gap between germline ends came to 12 bases. The CDR3 runs 14 residues. CDR1 and CDR2 from the germline V gene are MNHEY and SVGEGT. The CDR3 DNA reads TGTGCCAGCAGTTACGGCGGGGGCGGGGATACGCAGTATTTT. Translated, it gives CASSYGGGGDTQYF.

The chain is built from TRBV9 and TRBJ1-3; D might be TRBD1 (6 bases). The CDR3 length is 14 residues. V gave up 4 bases and J gave up 4 bases, with 12 bases separating them. Per the germline V gene, CDR1 is SGDLS and CDR2 is YYNGEE. CDR3 in amino acids: CASSHRVEGNTIYF. CDR3 DNA: TGTGCCAGCAGCCACAGGGTTGAAGGAAACACCATATATTTT. Complete variable domain (other parts from reference TRBV9 and TRBJ1-3): DSGVTQTPKHLITATGQRVTLRCSPRSGDLSVYWYQQSLDQGLQFLIQYYNGEERAKGNILERFSAQQFPDLHSELNLSSLELGDSALYFCASSHRVEGNTIYFGEGSWLTVV.

The chain joins TRBV6-6 to TRBJ2-7; tentatively, D is TRBD1 (6 bases). V was cut by 6 bases and J by 1 base, with 13 bases left in between. Per germline, CDR1 MNHNY and CDR2 SVGAGI (reference sequence). This CDR3 spans 14 amino acids. CDR3 region: CASRPLTGSYEQYF. In DNA, the CDR3 is TGTGCCAGCAGACCCCTGACAGGATCCTACGAGCAGTACTTC.

The gene calls are TRBV12-3 or TRBV12-4 and TRBJ1-2, with 11 positions matching TRBD1. Trimming took 6 bases from V and 8 from J; bases not matched to a gene: 2. The CDR3 spans 12 residues. The chain's CDR3 is CASSWTGGGYTF. The CDR3 nucleotides are TGTGCCAGCAGCTGGACAGGGGGCGGCTACACCTTC.

CDR3 residues: CASSAYRQATAPLHF. CDR3 bases: TGTGCCAGCAGCGCTTATCGGCAGGCGACGGCACCCCTCCACTTT. V gene TRBV7-9 combines with J gene TRBJ1-6; D is ambiguous. CDR1 and CDR2 from the germline V gene are SEHNR and FQNEAQ (reference sequence). V shed 5 bases and J shed 11 bases, with 19 bases lying between them. The CDR3 is 15 residues long.

The chain uses TRBV2 and TRBJ2-7; TRBD1 matches 7 bases. This CDR3 region has 15 residues. J gave up 0 bases and V 6 bases, and 8 bases lay outside the gene matches. Germline CDR1 reads SNHLY; CDR2 reads FYNNEI. DNA of the CDR3: TGTGCCAGCAGGAATCGACAGGGCCACTCCTACGAGCAGTACTTC. Its translation: CASRNRQGHSYEQYF.

The rearrangement uses TRBV6-6 and TRBJ1-2; D may be TRBD1 (6 bases). V shed 6 bases and J shed 4 bases, with 12 bases lying between them. The CDR3 is 13 residues long. Germline-derived CDR1 and CDR2 are MNHNY and SVGAGI (reference sequence). The CDR3: CASRTGLGYGYTF. The CDR3 bases are TGTGCCAGCAGAACAGGGTTGGGCTATGGCTACACCTTC.

The genes are TRBV6-2 or TRBV6-3 and TRBJ2-7; TRBD2 aligns across 10 bases. The CDR3 is made up of 13 amino acids. With V trimmed by 5 bases and J by 7 bases, 5 bases remained unmatched. The V gene's germline CDR1 is MNHEY and CDR2 SVGEGT. CDR3 sequence (DNA): TGTGCCAGCAGTCTAGCGGGAGCGGGTGAGCAGTACTTC. It specifies CASSLAGAGEQYF.

The V and J genes are TRBV30 and TRBJ2-7, with 11 bases that match TRBD2. This CDR3 region has 15 residues. Per germline, CDR1 GTSNPN and CDR2 SVGIG (reference sequence). V shed 2 bases, J shed 3 bases, and the junction held 6 bases outside the gene matches. CDR3 sequence (DNA): TGTGCCTGGAGTCCCCTAGCGGGAGGTTACTACGAGCAGTACTTC. Translating it yields CAWSPLAGGYYEQYF.

This clone was picked up one time. The chain recombines TRBV29-1 with TRBJ2-7; D might be TRBD1 (5 bases). Trimming stripped 4 bases from V and 3 bases from J, with 13 bases between. The germline V gene encodes CDR1 SQVTM and CDR2 ANQGSEA. CDR3 length equals 13 residues. CDR3 in DNA: TGCAGCGTTGCCCCCAGACAGATCTACGAGCAGTACTTC. Amino acid sequence: CSVAPRQIYEQYF.

This clone appeared once. The chain uses TRBV12-3 or TRBV12-4 and TRBJ1-2; D is ambiguous. The CDR3 consists of 13 residues. V lost 3 bases, J lost 6 bases, and 11 bases lay in between. CDR3 DNA sequence: TGTGCCAGCAGTTTGAGACGGGGAGATGGCTACACCTTC. Translation gives CASSLRRGDGYTF.

The chain uses TRBV7-8 and TRBJ1-1, with D possibly matching TRBD1 (5 bases). V lost 0 bases to trimming and J lost 1 base, with 9 bases between them. The CDR3 spans 15 residues. Germline CDR1 reads SGHVS; CDR2 reads FQNEAQ. The CDR3: CASSLAPGKNTEAFF. In DNA form, the CDR3 reads TGTGCCAGCAGCTTAGCCCCAGGGAAGAACACTGAAGCTTTCTTT.

The gene calls are TRBV28 and TRBJ1-4; 10 bases align to TRBD1. Trimming removed 5 bases from V and 8 bases from J; junction bases left unmatched: 8. The CDR3 sequence is 15 residues long. Per germline, CDR1 MDHEN and CDR2 SYDVKM. The CDR3 DNA sequence: TGTGCCAGCAGTAACGGGGACAGGGGACGCGAAAAACTGTTTTTT. Its translation: CASSNGDRGREKLFF. The entire variable domain, with the rest obtained from reference TRBV28 and TRBJ1-4, is as follows: DVKVTQSSRYLVKRTGEKVFLECVQDMDHENMFWYRQDPGLGLRLIYFSYDVKMKEKGDIPEGYSVSREKKERFSLILESASTNQTSMYLCASSNGDRGREKLFFGSGTQLSVL.

The chain joins TRBV6-2 or TRBV6-3 to TRBJ2-1; tentative D call: TRBD1 (6 bases). Per germline, CDR1 MNHEY and CDR2 SVGEGT. Deletions cut 4 bases from V and 7 bases from J, with 11 bases between. The CDR3 contains 13 residues. Here the CDR3 reads CASSSQGRNEQFF. In DNA, the CDR3 is TGTGCCAGCAGTTCACAGGGCCGGAATGAGCAGTTCTTC.

The chain is built from TRBV10-2 and TRBJ1-6; D perhaps matches TRBD1 (6 bases). The length of the CDR3 is 13 residues. V lost 10 bases to trimming and J lost 0 bases, with 7 bases between them. The germline gives CDR1 WSHSY, CDR2 SAAADI. The CDR3 here is CATDSSYNSPLHF. The CDR3 region has the DNA TGCGCCACGGACAGCTCCTATAATTCACCCCTCCACTTT.

This rearrangement joins TRBV21-1 to TRBJ2-1; the table's TRBD1 call for D was not verified on the DNA. TRBV21-1 is recorded as a pseudogene. The CDR3 loop spans 16 amino acids. The CDR3 loop is CASSKGFDREYNEQFF. For the CDR3, the DNA is TGTGCCAGCAGCAAAGGTTTCGACAGGGAGTACAATGAGCAGTTCTTC.

The chain employs TRBV20-1 and TRBJ2-7; D is undetermined. The CDR3 has 11 amino acids. Germline loops: CDR1 DFQATT, CDR2 SNEGSKA (reference sequence). V gave up 5 bases and J gave up 4 bases, with 9 bases separating them. The CDR3 spells CSAPAGYEQYF. CDR3 in DNA: TGCAGTGCTCCTGCCGGGTACGAGCAGTACTTC.

For this clone: The same CDR3 arises from other DNA sequences in this sample as well. The genes are TRBV18 and TRBJ2-7; 7 bases are a match to TRBD1. V dropped 2 bases and J dropped 2; count of bases not matched to a gene: 3. The length of the CDR3 is 14 residues. Germline V CDR1 and CDR2: KGHSH, LQKENI. The CDR3 region has the DNA TGTGCCAGCTCACCAAGGGACAGAGCCTACGAGCAGTACTTC. It is translated as CASSPRDRAYEQYF.

The chain employs TRBV6-1 and TRBJ2-7, with 8 positions matching TRBD2. The CDR3 totals 15 residues. Germline V gives CDR1 MNHNS, CDR2 SASEGT. V trimming: 3 bases; J trimming: 2 bases; junction bases outside the gene matches: 6. CDR3 protein: CASSDRGGRTYEQYF. CDR3 coding DNA: TGTGCCAGCAGTGATCGGGGGGGCCGAACCTACGAGCAGTACTTC.

The rearrangement links TRBV6-4 to TRBJ2-7; tentative D call: TRBD1 (6 bases). V was trimmed by 10 bases and J by 4 bases, leaving 23 bases between them. CDR1 MRHNA and CDR2 SNTAGT come from the germline V gene. This CDR3 region has 15 residues. The CDR3 DNA sequence: TGTGCCAACCAAGGCGGACAGACAGTTTTGTACGAGCAGTACTTC. Residues: CANQGGQTVLYEQYF.

The chain joins TRBV9 to TRBJ1-6; 7 bases are a match to TRBD1. CDR1 and CDR2 (germline): SGDLS, YYNGEE. V lost 4 bases, J lost 7 bases, and 2 bases stayed unmatched. CDR3 length equals 13 residues. As DNA, the CDR3 is TGTGCCAGCAGCACGACAGGGAATTCACCCCTCCACTTT. It encodes CASSTTGNSPLHF.

In this sample, this clone turned up a few times. The chain employs TRBV5-1 and TRBJ2-7, with unresolved D. Looked up from germline, CDR1 is SGHRS and CDR2 is YFSETQ. V lost 0 bases, J lost 0 bases, and 7 bases lay in between. This CDR3 comprises 14 residues. The CDR3 DNA follows: TGCGCCAGCAGCTTGGGGCGGAACTCCTACGAGCAGTACTTC. Residues: CASSLGRNSYEQYF.

V gene TRBV6-1 combines with J gene TRBJ1-5, with unresolved D. The CDR3 is 14 residues long. V was trimmed by 1 base and J by 9 bases, leaving 13 bases between them. Looked up from germline, CDR1 is MNHNS and CDR2 is SASEGT. CDR3 residues: CASSEEYWSSPQHF. The DNA of the CDR3 is TGTGCCAGCAGTGAAGAGTATTGGAGCTCGCCCCAGCATTTT.

This clone was found a few times. V gene TRBV7-3 combines with J gene TRBJ2-7; D unclear. Trimming shortened V by 0 bases and J by 0 bases, and 15 bases separated the two germline ends. The V gene's germline CDR1 is SGHTA and CDR2 FQGTGA. The CDR3 runs to 17 residues. CDR3 in amino acids: CASSLTLRSRSSYEQYF. Here the CDR3 DNA reads TGTGCCAGCAGCTTAACGTTGAGGTCTCGGAGCTCCTACGAGCAGTACTTC.

Remarks on this clone: The CDR3 ends on some other residue instead of the conserved phenylalanine or tryptophan, so this is likely a read error. No DNA is shown, since the ends of the CDR3 on it are uncertain; the CDR3 is the one TCRdb lists. The V and J genes are TRBV3-1 (or the pseudogene TRBV3-2) and TRBJ1-4; whether TRBD1, the table's D call, matches the DNA was not checked. From germline, CDR1 is LGHDT and CDR2 YNNKEL (reference sequence). The CDR3 contains 15 residues when both ends are counted. The CDR3 region is CASSLRRPRQGEEIA.